This T cell receptor (beta chain) is drawn from a study of T cell changes during pregnancy in multiple sclerosis. The method was immunoSEQ multiplex PCR; TCRdb's version includes in-frame clones alone and lacks a portion of them. This table holds about 55,000 clones, 75% to 90% found once. CDR1 is SNHLY and CDR2 is FYNNEI in the germline V gene. After removal of 6 bases from V and 5 bases from J, the junction contained 9 bases not matched to a gene. CDR3 size: 16 residues. Sequences were derived from CD4+ T cells from peripheral blood mononuclear cells, sampled in the first trimester of pregnancy. This sequence joins TRBV2 and TRBJ1-6; 8 bases fit TRBD1. The source is a female donor with multiple sclerosis, enrolled in a pregnancy study. The CDR3 loop reads CASSGQGNRDNSPLHF. For the CDR3, the DNA is TGTGCCAGCAGCGGACAGGGCAACCGAGATAATTCACCCCTCCACTTT.